The rows below give T cell receptor beta chains drawn from one sample of a study of monozygotic twins with cystic fibrosis. Data came from immunoSEQ multiplex PCR; TCRdb stores just in-frame clones and leaves some out. Of roughly 13,000 clones listed, 80% to 95% are singletons. Sequencing used blood. The origin of the receptors is a girl aged 2-9 years with cystic fibrosis. Both conserved end residues are part of each CDR3. The D gene is left open where the match is weak. Size values are once, few and many counts, or a class for expanded clones, and some rows have none.

>.|.|TRBV2|TRBJ1-1
TGTGCCAGCAACCTCCAGGAACAGGGTGGATTTTCTGAAGCTTTCTTT
CASNLQEQGGFSEAFF
>.|.|TRBV5-5|TRBJ2-1
TGTGCCAGCAGCTGGCGTGGAGGAGCGGTAAGGGAATACAATGAGCAGTTCTTC
CASSWRGGAVREYNEQFF
>.|TRBD1|TRBV28|TRBJ2-1
TGTGCCAGCAGTTTAGGACAGGACCAATTGCAGTTCTTC
CASSLGQDQLQFF
>.|.|TRBV30|TRBJ2-3
TGTGCCTGGAGTGTCCGTGGTTGGGATACGCAGTATTTT
CAWSVRGWDTQYF
>few|TRBD2|TRBV5-1|TRBJ2-1
TGCGCCAGCAGCTTGTGGTCGGGGGGTTACAATGAGCAGTTCTTC
CASSLWSGGYNEQFF
>.|.|TRBV18|TRBJ2-3
TGTGCCAGCTCACTAGGAGTAACAGATACGCAGTATTTT
CASSLGVTDTQYF
>.|TRBD1|TRBV5-1|TRBJ2-7
TGCGCCAGCAGCTTGGGGACAGGGATCTACGAGCAGTACTTC
CASSLGTGIYEQYF
>.|TRBD2|TRBV10-1|TRBJ2-2
TGCGCCAGCAGTGACCCTCCGACTAGCGGGAGGGAGAACACCGGGGAGCTGTTTTTT
CASSDPPTSGRENTGELFF
>.|.|TRBV29-1|TRBJ2-7
TGCAGCGTTGAAGAGAGAGAGAGCTACGAGCAGTACTTC
CSVEERESYEQYF
>.|.|TRBV4-1|TRBJ1-5
TGCGCCAGCAGCCGTTCAGGGAGGCAGCCCCAGCATTTT
CASSRSGRQPQHF
>once|.|TRBV19|TRBJ1-5
TGTGCCAGTAGTATAGACCCAGGGGTTAGGCCCCAGCATTTT
CASSIDPGVRPQHF
>.|.|TRBV5-1|TRBJ1-4
TGCGCCAGCAGCTTGGCCGGGACAACAAATGAAAAACTGTTTTTT
CASSLAGTTNEKLFF
>.|.|TRBV28|TRBJ1-3
TGTGCCAGCAGTTTATGGGGGGCGAGCTCTGGAAACACCATATATTTT
CASSLWGASSGNTIYF
>.|TRBD1|TRBV7-9|TRBJ2-5
TGTGCCAGCAGCTTAAGGGGGCGAGTGGAGACCCAGTACTTC
CASSLRGRVETQYF
>once|.|TRBV5-5|TRBJ2-3
TGTGCCAGCAGCAACACAGATACGCAGTATTTT
CASSNTDTQYF
>.|.|TRBV6-5|TRBJ1-2
TGTGCCAGCAGACCTACGGCGGCCAACTATGGCTACACCTTC
CASRPTAANYGYTF
>once|.|TRBV20-1|TRBJ1-2
TGCAGTGGCAGGGAACACTATGGCTACACCTTC
CSGREHYGYTF
>.|.|TRBV5-1|TRBJ1-5
TGCGCCAGCAGCCCTCGACCCCAGGATCAGCCCCAGCATTTT
CASSPRPQDQPQHF
>.|TRBD2|TRBV29-1|TRBJ2-5
TGCAGCGTTGCCGCGGGAGTCCTAGAGACCCAGTACTTC
CSVAAGVLETQYF
>.|.|TRBV2|TRBJ2-7
TGTGCCAGCATGGAGGTATACGAGCAGTACTTC
CASMEVYEQYF
>.|.|TRBV28|TRBJ2-7
TGTGCCAGCAGTTTATATCCCAAGGGGATCACCTACGAGCAGTACTTC
CASSLYPKGITYEQYF
>.|.|TRBV28|TRBJ2-7
TGTGCCAGCAGTTCCTACAGGGATCTAGGGGGCGAGCAGTACTTC
CASSSYRDLGGEQYF
>few|.|TRBV9|TRBJ2-7
TGTGCCAGCAGCGCCCAAGGTGACCCCTCCTACGAGCAGTACTTC
CASSAQGDPSYEQYF
>once|TRBD1|TRBV28|TRBJ2-2
TGTGCCAGCAGTCTCCGGGACAGGGCTTCGAACACCGGGGAGCTGTTTTTT
CASSLRDRASNTGELFF
>once|.|TRBV5-6|TRBJ2-7
TGTGCCAGCAGCTTAGGGGCCGGATCCTACGAGCAGTACTTC
CASSLGAGSYEQYF
>.|TRBD2|TRBV29-1|TRBJ2-1
TGCAGCGTTGGGGGCGGGAGATGGTTTGAGCAGTTCTTC
CSVGGGRWFEQFF
>.|.|TRBV29-1|TRBJ2-3
TGCAGCGTGGGGAGTACAGGGACCTGGCCAGATACGCAGTATTTT
CSVGSTGTWPDTQYF
>.|TRBD1|TRBV5-6|TRBJ2-5
TGTGCCAGCAGCCCTTCGGACAGGGTACCGGAGACCCAGTACTTC
CASSPSDRVPETQYF
>.|.|TRBV19|TRBJ1-1
TGTGCCAGTAGTATTGACATCGGTTCCACTGAAGCTTTCTTT
CASSIDIGSTEAFF
>.|TRBD1|TRBV7-9|TRBJ2-3
TGTGCCAGCAGCCCCGGACAGGGGACAGATACGCAGTATTTT
CASSPGQGTDTQYF
>once|.|TRBV27|TRBJ2-7
TGTGCCAGCAGTTTTCACGTAGGAGGGGGCTACAACGAGCAGTACTTC
CASSFHVGGGYNEQYF
>.|.|TRBV11-2|TRBJ2-7
TGTGCCAGCAGCCCTCTTAGTGCGGGGAACTACGAGCAGTACTTC
CASSPLSAGNYEQYF
>.|.|TRBV6-5|TRBJ1-2
TGTGCCAGCACCAAAGGTCGGGGCGATGGCTACACCTTC
CASTKGRGDGYTF
>.|.|TRBV19|TRBJ1-4
TGTGCCAGTAGTATAGGGACGACAGCGCGGGCCGAAAAACTGTTTTTT
CASSIGTTARAEKLFF
>.|.|TRBV13|TRBJ2-7
TGTGCCAGCAGCTTTAGTAGCTACGAGCAGTACTTC
CASSFSSYEQYF
>once|TRBD1|TRBV7-2|TRBJ1-2
TGTGCCAGCAGCTTACAGGGGGGTCAGTTGGGCTACACCTTC
CASSLQGGQLGYTF
>.|.|TRBV27|TRBJ2-2
TGTGCCAGCAGTTTCCTCAGGGGTGGAGGATACACCGGGGAGCTGTTTTTT
CASSFLRGGGYTGELFF
>.|TRBD2|TRBV4-1|TRBJ2-6
TGCGCCAGCAGCCTTATAGCGGGAGGTGGGGCCAACGTCCTGACTTTC
CASSLIAGGGANVLTF
>once|.|TRBV2|TRBJ1-3
TGTGCCAGCATCGGAGGGGGAAACACCATATATTTT
CASIGGGNTIYF
>.|TRBD1|TRBV28|TRBJ2-7
TGTGCCAGCAGGCCCGACAGGGGCGAGCAGTACTTC
CASRPDRGEQYF
>once|.|TRBV20-1|TRBJ2-7
TGCAGTGCTAGGAGCCCTCACGAGCAGTACTTC
CSARSPHEQYF
>.|.|TRBV6-1|TRBJ1-4
TGTGCCAGCAGCAAGGGGCAGGGTGGTGAAAAACTGTTTTTT
CASSKGQGGEKLFF
>.|TRBD1|TRBV5-1|TRBJ2-7
TGCGCCAGCAGCTTGGCCTTGGGACAGGGATACGAGCAGTACTTC
CASSLALGQGYEQYF
>.|.|TRBV30|TRBJ1-4
TGTGCCTGGAGTGTATGGGGGAATAATGAAAAACTGTTTTTT
CAWSVWGNNEKLFF
>once|.|TRBV28|TRBJ2-7
TGTGCCAGCAGGAACGTGGGGCAGAGTAATTACGAGCAGTACTTC
CASRNVGQSNYEQYF
>.|TRBD2|TRBV5-1|TRBJ2-5
TGCGCCAGCAGCGTTAGCGGGAGGGCCGAGGAGACCCAGTACTTC
CASSVSGRAEETQYF
>.|.|TRBV27|TRBJ2-7
TGTGCCAGCAGTTTATTGCTTTACCGGGCTCCCCGGACCTACGAGCAGTACTTC
CASSLLLYRAPRTYEQYF
>.|.|TRBV30|TRBJ1-1
TGTGCCTGGAGTGTAAACGGAAACACTGAAGCTTTCTTT
CAWSVNGNTEAFF
>.|.|TRBV5-4|TRBJ2-2
TGTGCCAGCAGCGATAGAGGTTCCGGGGAGCTGTTTTTT
CASSDRGSGELFF
>.|TRBD1|TRBV5-4|TRBJ2-1
TGTGCCAGCAGCTCGGGACAGTACAATGAGCAGTTCTTC
CASSSGQYNEQFF
>.|TRBD1|TRBV28|TRBJ2-7
TGTGCCAGCAGTTTAAATCCGGGACAGTCCTACGAGCAGTACTTC
CASSLNPGQSYEQYF
>.|TRBD1|TRBV25-1|TRBJ1-1
TGTGCCAGCTCCCCCCGACAGGGTATGAACACTGAAGCTTTCTTT
CASSPRQGMNTEAFF
>.|.|TRBV15|TRBJ2-4
TGTGCCACCAGCAGGATCGGGTGGGACATTCAGTACTTC
CATSRIGWDIQYF